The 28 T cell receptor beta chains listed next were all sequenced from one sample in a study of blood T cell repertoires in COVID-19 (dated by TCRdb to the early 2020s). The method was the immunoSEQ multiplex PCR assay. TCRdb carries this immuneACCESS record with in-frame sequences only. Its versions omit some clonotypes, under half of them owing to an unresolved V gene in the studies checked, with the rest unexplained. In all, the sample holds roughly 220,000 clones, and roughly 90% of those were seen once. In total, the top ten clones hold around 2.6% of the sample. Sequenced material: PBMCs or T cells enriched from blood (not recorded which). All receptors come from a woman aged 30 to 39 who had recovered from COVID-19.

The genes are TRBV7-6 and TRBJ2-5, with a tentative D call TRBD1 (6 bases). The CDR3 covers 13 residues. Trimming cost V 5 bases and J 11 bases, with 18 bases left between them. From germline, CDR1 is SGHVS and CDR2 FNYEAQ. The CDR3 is CASSRYQGPDQYF. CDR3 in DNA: TGTGCCAGCAGCCGTTATCAGGGGCCCGATCAGTACTTC.

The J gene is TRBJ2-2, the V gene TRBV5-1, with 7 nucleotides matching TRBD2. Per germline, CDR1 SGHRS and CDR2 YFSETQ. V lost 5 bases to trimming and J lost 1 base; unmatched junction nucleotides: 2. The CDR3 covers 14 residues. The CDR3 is CASRTGGNTGELFF. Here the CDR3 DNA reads TGCGCCAGCAGGACGGGGGGGAACACCGGGGAGCTGTTTTTT.

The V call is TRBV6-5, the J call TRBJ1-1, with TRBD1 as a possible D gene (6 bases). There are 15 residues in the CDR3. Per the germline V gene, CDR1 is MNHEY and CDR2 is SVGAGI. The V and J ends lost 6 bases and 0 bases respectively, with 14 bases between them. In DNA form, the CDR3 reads TGTGCCAGCAGAACAGGGTTAAGGGTGAACACTGAAGCTTTCTTT. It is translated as CASRTGLRVNTEAFF.

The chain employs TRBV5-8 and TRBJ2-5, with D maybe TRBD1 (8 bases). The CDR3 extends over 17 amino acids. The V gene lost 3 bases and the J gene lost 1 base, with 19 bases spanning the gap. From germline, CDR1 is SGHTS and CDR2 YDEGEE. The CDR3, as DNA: TGTGCCAGCAGCTCGGGACAGGATTTAGCGGGCCAAGAGACCCAGTACTTC. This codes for CASSSGQDLAGQETQYF.

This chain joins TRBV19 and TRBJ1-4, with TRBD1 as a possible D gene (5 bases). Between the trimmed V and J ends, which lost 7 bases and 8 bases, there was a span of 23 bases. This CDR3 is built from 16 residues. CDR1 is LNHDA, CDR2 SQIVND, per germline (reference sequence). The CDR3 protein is CASNDNRGDSREKLFF. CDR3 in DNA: TGTGCCAGTAATGACAATCGAGGGGACTCTAGGGAAAAACTGTTTTTT.

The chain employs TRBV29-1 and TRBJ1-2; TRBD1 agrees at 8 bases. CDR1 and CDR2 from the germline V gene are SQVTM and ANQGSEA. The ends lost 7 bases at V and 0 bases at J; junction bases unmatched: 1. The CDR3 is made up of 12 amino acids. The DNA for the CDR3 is TGCAGCGGGACAGGGTCTAACTATGGCTACACCTTC. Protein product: CSGTGSNYGYTF.

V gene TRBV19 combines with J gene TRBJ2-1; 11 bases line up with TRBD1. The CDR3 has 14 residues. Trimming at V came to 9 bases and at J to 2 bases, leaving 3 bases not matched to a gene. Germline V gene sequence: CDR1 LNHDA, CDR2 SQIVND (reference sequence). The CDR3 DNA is TGTGCCAGCGGACAGGGGGCGACCTACAATGAGCAGTTCTTC. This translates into CASGQGATYNEQFF.

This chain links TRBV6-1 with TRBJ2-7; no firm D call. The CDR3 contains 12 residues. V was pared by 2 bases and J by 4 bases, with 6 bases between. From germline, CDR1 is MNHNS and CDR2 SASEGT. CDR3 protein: CASSERGYEQYF. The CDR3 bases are TGTGCCAGCAGTGAAAGAGGTTACGAGCAGTACTTC.

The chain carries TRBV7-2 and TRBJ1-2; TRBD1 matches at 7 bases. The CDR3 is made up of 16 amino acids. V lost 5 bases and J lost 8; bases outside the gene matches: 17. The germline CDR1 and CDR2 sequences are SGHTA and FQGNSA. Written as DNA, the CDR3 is TGTGCCAGCAGCGTTCTTCCGGGACAGTCAGGCGGGGGCTACACCTTC. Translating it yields CASSVLPGQSGGGYTF.

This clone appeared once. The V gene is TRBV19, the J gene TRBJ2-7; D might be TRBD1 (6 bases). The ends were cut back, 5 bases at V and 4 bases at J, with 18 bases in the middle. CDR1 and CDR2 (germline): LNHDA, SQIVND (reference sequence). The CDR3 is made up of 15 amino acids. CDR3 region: CASSFQQGTGYEQYF. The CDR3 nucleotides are TGTGCCAGTAGTTTCCAACAGGGAACGGGATACGAGCAGTACTTC.

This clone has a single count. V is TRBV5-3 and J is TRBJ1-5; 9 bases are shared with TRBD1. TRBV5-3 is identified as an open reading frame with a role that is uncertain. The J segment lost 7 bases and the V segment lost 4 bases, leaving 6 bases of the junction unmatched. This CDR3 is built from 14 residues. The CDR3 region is CARSLDRGDQPQHF. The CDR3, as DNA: TGTGCCAGAAGCCTGGACAGGGGAGACCAGCCCCAGCATTTT.

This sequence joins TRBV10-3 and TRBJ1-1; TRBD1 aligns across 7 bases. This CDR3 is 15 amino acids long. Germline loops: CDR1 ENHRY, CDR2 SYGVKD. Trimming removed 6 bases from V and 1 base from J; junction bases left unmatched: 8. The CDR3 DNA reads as TGTGCCATCAGAGACCAGGGGGGCCAGAACACTGAAGCTTTCTTT. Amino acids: CAIRDQGGQNTEAFF.

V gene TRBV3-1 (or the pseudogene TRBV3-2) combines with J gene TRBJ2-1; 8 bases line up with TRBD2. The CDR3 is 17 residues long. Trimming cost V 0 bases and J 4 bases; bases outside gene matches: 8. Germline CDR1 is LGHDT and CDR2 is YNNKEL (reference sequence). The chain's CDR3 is CASSQDGGGTIYNEQFF. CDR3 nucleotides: TGTGCCAGCAGCCAAGATGGCGGGGGGACAATTTACAATGAGCAGTTCTTC.

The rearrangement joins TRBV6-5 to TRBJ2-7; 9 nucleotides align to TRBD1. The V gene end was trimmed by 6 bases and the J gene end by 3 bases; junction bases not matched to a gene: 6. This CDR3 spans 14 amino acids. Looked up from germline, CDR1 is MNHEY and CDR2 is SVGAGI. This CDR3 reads CASRDGTGRYEQYF. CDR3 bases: TGTGCCAGCAGGGACGGGACAGGGCGCTACGAGCAGTACTTC.

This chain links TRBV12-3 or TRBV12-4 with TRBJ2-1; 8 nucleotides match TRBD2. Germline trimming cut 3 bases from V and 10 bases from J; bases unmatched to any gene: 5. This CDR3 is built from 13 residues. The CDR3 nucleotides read TGTGCCAGCAGTTTCAAGCGGGGGTGGGAGCAGTTCTTC. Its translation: CASSFKRGWEQFF.

CDR3 amino acids: CASSLWGLDYGYTF. DNA of the CDR3: TGCGCCAGCAGCCTTTGGGGGCTTGACTATGGCTACACCTTC. V is TRBV4-1 and J is TRBJ1-2, with D perhaps matching TRBD1 (6 bases). CDR3 length: 14 amino acids. V dropped 4 bases and J dropped 3 bases, with 12 bases sitting between them. Germline CDR1 reads MGHRA; CDR2 reads YSYEKL.

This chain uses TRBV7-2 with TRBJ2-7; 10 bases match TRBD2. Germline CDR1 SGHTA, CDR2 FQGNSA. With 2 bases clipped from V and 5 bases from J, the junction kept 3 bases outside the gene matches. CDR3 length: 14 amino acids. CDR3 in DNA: TGTGCCAGCAGCTTATTTCTAGCGGGGGACGAGCAGTACTTC. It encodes CASSLFLAGDEQYF.

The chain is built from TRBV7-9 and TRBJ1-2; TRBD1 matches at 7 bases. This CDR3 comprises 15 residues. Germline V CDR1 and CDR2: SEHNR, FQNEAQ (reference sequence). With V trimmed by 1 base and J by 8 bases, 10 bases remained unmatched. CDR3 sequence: CASSLETGLIIGYTF. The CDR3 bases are TGTGCCAGCAGCTTAGAGACAGGGCTAATAATCGGCTACACCTTC.

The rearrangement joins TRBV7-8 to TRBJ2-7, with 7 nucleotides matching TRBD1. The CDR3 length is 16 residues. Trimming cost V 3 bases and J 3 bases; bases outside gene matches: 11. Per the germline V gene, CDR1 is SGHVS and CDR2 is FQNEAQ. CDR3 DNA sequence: TGTGCCAGCAGCTTTATCGCACAGGGGCACATCTACGAGCAGTACTTC. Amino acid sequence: CASSFIAQGHIYEQYF.

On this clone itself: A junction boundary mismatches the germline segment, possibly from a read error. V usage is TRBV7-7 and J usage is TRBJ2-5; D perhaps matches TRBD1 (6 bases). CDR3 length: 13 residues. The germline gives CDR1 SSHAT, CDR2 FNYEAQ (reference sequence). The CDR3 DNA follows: TGTGCTAGCAGCACGGACAGCCAAGAGACCCAGTACTTC. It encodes CASSTDSQETQYF. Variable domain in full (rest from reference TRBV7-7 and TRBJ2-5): GAGVSQSPRYKVTKRGQDVTLRCDPISSHATLYWYQQALGQGPEFLTYFNYEAQPDKSGLPSDRFSAERPEGSISTLTIQRTEQRDSAMYRCASSTDSQETQYFGPGTRLLVL.

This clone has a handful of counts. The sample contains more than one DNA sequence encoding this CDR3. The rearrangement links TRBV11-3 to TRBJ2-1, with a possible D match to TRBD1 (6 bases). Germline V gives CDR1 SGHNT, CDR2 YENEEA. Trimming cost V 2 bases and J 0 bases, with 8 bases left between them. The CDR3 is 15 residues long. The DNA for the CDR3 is TGTGCCAGCAGCTTAAACAGGGCCTCCTACAATGAGCAGTTCTTC. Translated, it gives CASSLNRASYNEQFF.

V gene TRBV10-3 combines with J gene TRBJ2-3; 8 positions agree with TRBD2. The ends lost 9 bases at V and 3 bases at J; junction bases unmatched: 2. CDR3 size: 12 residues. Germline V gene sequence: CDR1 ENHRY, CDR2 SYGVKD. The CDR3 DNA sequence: TGTGCCATACGGGGGGGGACAGATACGCAGTATTTT. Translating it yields CAIRGGTDTQYF.

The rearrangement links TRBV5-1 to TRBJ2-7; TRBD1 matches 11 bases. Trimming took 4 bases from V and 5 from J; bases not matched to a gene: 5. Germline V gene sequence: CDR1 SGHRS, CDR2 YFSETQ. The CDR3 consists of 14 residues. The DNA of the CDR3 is TGCGCCAGCAGCCCTTGGACAGGGGGCCACGAGCAGTACTTC. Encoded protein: CASSPWTGGHEQYF.

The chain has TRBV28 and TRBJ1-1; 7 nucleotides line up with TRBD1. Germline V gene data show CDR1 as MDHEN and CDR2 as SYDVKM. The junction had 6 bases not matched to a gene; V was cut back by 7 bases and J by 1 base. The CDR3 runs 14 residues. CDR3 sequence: CASIRQGGNTEAFF. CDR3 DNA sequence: TGTGCCAGCATACGTCAGGGGGGGAACACTGAAGCTTTCTTT.

The DNA of the CDR3 is TGCGCCAGCAGCCGTCGCGCGGGACAGCCCACTGAAGCTTTCTTT. Encoded protein: CASSRRAGQPTEAFF. V gene TRBV5-1 combines with J gene TRBJ1-1; 7 bases align to TRBD1. The CDR3 is 15 amino acids. V trimming: 4 bases; J trimming: 4 bases; junction bases outside the gene matches: 10. Germline V gene sequence: CDR1 SGHRS, CDR2 YFSETQ.

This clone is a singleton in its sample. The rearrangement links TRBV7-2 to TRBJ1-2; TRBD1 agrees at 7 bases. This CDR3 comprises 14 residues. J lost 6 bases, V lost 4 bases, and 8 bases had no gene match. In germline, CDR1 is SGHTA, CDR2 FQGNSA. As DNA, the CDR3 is TGTGCCAGCAGCTCAACAGGGGCCAAGCATGGCTACACCTTC. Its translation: CASSSTGAKHGYTF. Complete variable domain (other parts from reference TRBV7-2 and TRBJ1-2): GAGVSQSPSNKVTEKGKDVELRCDPISGHTALYWYRQSLGQGLEFLIYFQGNSAPDKSGLPSDRFSAERTGGSVSTLTIQRTQQEDSAVYLCASSSTGAKHGYTFGSGTRLTVV.

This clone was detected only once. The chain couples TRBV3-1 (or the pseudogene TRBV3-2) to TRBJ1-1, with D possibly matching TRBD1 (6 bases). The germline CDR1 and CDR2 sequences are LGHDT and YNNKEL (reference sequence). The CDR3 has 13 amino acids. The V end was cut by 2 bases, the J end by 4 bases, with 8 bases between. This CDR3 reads CASSQTGSTEAFF. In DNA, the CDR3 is TGTGCCAGCAGCCAAACAGGGAGCACTGAAGCTTTCTTT.

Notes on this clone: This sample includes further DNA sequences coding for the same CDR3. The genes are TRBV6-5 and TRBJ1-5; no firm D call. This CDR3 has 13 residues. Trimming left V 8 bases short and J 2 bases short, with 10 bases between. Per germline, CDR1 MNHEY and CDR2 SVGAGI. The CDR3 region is CASSRERNQPQHF. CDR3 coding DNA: TGTGCCAGCTCTCGGGAGCGCAATCAGCCCCAGCATTTT.